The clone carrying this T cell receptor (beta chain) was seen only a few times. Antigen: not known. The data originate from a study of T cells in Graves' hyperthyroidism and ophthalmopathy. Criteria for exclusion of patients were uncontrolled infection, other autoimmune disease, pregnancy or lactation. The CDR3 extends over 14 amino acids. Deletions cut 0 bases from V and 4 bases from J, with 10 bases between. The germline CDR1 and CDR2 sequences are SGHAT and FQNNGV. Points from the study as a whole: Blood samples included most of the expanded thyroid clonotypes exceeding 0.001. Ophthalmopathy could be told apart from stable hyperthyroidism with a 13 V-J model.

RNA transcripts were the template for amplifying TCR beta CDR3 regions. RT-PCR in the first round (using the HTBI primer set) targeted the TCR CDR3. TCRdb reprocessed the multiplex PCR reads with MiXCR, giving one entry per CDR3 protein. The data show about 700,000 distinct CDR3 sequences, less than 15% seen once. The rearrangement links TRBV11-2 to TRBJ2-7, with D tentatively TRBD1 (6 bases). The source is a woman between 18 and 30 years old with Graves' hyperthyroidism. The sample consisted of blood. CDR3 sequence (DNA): TGTGCCAGCAGCTTAGAGTGGACAGAATACGAGCAGTACTTC. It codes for CASSLEWTEYEQYF.